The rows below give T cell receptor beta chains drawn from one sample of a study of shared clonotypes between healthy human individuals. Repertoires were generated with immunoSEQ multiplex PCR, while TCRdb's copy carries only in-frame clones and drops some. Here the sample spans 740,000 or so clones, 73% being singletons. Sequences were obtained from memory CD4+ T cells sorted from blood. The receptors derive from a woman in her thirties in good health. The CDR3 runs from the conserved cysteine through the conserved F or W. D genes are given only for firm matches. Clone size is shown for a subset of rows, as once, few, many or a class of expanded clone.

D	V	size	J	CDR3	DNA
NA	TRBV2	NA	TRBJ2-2	CASSDPGQSSSGELFF	TGTGCCAGCAGTGATCCAGGACAGAGTTCGAGCGGGGAGCTGTTTTTT
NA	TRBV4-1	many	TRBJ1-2	CASSQEGRYGYTF	TGCGCCAGCAGCCAAGAGGGGCGCTATGGCTACACCTTC
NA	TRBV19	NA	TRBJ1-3	CASTSTANSGNTIYF	TGTGCCAGTACTTCGACAGCGAACTCTGGAAACACCATATATTTT
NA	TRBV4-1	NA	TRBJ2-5	CASSLGVEVRETQYF	TGCGCCAGCAGCCTAGGAGTAGAAGTACGGGAGACCCAGTACTTC
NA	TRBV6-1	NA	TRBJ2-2	CASSLGAGELFF	TGTGCCAGCAGTTTAGGAGCCGGGGAGCTGTTTTTT
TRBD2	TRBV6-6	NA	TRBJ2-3	CASSSDGGVYTDTQYF	TGTGCCAGCAGTTCCGACGGGGGGGTTTACACAGATACGCAGTATTTT
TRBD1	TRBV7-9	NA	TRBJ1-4	CASSQTGVTNEKLFF	TGTGCCAGCAGCCAGACAGGGGTAACTAATGAAAAACTGTTTTTT
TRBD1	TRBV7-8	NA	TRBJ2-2	CASSPTGDMDTGELFF	TGTGCCAGCAGCCCTACAGGGGATATGGACACCGGGGAGCTGTTTTTT
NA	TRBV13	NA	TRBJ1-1	CASSSTVNTEAFF	TGTGCCAGCAGCTCGACAGTGAACACTGAAGCTTTCTTT
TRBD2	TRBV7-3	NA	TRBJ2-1	CASSLGAGGSNEQFF	TGTGCCAGCAGCTTAGGGGCGGGAGGCTCCAATGAGCAGTTCTTC
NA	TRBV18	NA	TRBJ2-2	CASSPPRTTNTGELFF	TGTGCCAGCTCACCACCGCGGACTACGAACACCGGGGAGCTGTTTTTT
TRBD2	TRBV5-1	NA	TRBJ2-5	CASSALPGLAGGDVQETQYF	TGCGCCAGCAGCGCATTACCGGGACTAGCGGGAGGGGATGTACAAGAGACCCAGTACTTC
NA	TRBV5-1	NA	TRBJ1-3	CASSLALTGVNTIYF	TGCGCCAGCAGCTTGGCCTTGACAGGAGTAAACACCATATATTTT
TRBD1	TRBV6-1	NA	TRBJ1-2	CASSEYRDSYGYTF	TGTGCCAGCAGTGAATACCGGGACAGCTATGGCTACACCTTC
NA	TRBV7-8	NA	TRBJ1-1	CASSAYRDINTEAFF	TGTGCCAGCAGCGCCTACCGGGACATCAACACTGAAGCTTTCTTT
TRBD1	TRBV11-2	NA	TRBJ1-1	CASSPDRGGFGTEAFF	TGTGCCAGCAGCCCCGACAGGGGAGGGTTTGGCACTGAAGCTTTCTTT
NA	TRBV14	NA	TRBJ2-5	CASSQDLIRETQYF	TGTGCCAGCAGCCAAGATCTGATCAGGGAGACCCAGTACTTC
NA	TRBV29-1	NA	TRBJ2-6	CSAARSSGANVLTF	TGCAGCGCCGCCCGGAGCTCTGGGGCCAACGTCCTGACTTTC
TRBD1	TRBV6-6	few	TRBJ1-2	CASSDTTGGAWGYTF	TGTGCCAGCAGTGACACTACAGGGGGCGCTTGGGGCTACACCTTC
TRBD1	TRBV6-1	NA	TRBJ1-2	CASSGDSYYGYTF	TGTGCCAGCAGTGGGGACAGCTACTATGGCTACACCTTC
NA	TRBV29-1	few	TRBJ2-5	CSVRGGEETQYF	TGCAGCGTAAGGGGGGGGGAAGAGACCCAGTACTTC
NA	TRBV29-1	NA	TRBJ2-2	CSVERDGFLGELFF	TGCAGCGTTGAAAGGGACGGGTTCCTCGGGGAGCTGTTTTTT
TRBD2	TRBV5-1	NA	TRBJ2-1	CASSSTSGGHNEQFF	TGCGCCAGCAGCTCCACTAGCGGGGGTCACAATGAGCAGTTCTTC
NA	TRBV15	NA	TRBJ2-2	CASGGGGRTGELFF	TGTGCCAGCGGAGGGGGAGGCCGTACCGGGGAGCTGTTTTTT